The 2 T cell receptor beta chains given below trace back to one sample, sequenced in a study of CD8 T cells in ankylosing spondylitis (dated by TCRdb to between 2016 and 2019). Libraries were built with 5' RACE. Sequencing was performed on an Illumina HiSeq 2500. TCRdb reprocessed the public reads (quality trimming at Q25 with fastp, clone calling with MiXCR) and kept in-frame beta chains. Rows merge per CDR3 protein into single entries with the most common DNA and genes. Within this sample are fewer than 180,000 distinct CDR3 sequences, with around two fifths of them counted one time only. The top ten clones comprise 13% to 15% of the sample. The sample was synovial fluid, either unsorted or a sorted T cell fraction (not recorded which). The source of these receptors is a male donor with ankylosing spondylitis.

The rearrangement uses TRBV12-3 or TRBV12-4 and TRBJ2-1; D is possibly TRBD1 (6 bases). Trimming pared 5 bases from V and 5 bases from J, leaving 16 bases between. This CDR3 contains 15 residues. The CDR3 bases are TGTGCCAGCAGTCAGGAGGACAGCGAACACAATGAGCAGTTCTTC. Translated, it gives CASSQEDSEHNEQFF.

V is TRBV12-3 or TRBV12-4 and J is TRBJ2-7; D could derive from TRBD1 or TRBD2 (5 bases each). CDR3 length: 15 amino acids. Trimming pared 2 bases from V and 3 bases from J, leaving 14 bases between. The CDR3 loop is CASSLLGVVGYEQYF. The CDR3 DNA follows: TGTGCCAGCAGTTTACTGGGGGTCGTAGGCTACGAGCAGTACTTC.